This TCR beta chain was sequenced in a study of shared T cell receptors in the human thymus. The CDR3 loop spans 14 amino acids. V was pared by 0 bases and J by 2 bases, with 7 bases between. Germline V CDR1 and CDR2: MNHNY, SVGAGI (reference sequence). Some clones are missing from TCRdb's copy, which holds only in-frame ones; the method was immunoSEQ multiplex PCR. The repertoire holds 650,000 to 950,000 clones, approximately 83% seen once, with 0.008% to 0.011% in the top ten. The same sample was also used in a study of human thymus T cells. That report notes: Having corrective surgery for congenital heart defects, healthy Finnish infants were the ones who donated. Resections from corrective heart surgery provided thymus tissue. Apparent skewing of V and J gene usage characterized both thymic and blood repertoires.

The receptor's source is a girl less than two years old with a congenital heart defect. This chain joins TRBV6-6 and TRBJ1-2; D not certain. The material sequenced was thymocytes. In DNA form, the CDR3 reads TGTGCCAGCAGTTACTCGGGGAGGAACTATGGCTACACCTTC. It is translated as CASSYSGRNYGYTF.